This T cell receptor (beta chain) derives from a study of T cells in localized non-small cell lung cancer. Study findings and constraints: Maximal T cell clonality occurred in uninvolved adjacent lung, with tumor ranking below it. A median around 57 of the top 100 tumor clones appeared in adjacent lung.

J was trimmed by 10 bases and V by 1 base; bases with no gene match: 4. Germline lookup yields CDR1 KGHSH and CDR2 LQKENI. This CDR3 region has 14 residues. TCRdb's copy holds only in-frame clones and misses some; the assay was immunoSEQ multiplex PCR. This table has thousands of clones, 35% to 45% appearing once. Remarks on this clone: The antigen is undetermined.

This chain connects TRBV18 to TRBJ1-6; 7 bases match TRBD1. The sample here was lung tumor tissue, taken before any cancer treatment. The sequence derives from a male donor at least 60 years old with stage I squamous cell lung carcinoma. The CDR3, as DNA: TGTGCCAGCTCACCACGGGACAGTTCCTCACCCCTCCACTTT. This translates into CASSPRDSSSPLHF.